This T cell receptor beta chain was identified in a study of CD8 T cells in Susac syndrome. RNA amounts of roughly 0.5 to 1 ug underwent reverse transcription with random hexamers. TCRdb reprocessed the immunoSEQ multiplex PCR reads via MiXCR and lists one record per CDR3 protein. The sample holds some 200,000 distinct CDR3 sequences, 80% to 95% seen once. This CDR3 comprises 15 residues. Trimming at V came to 1 base and at J to 4 bases, leaving 2 bases not matched to a gene. The germline gives CDR1 LGHDT, CDR2 YNNKEL (reference sequence). Material: CD8+ T cells from PBMCs. The V gene is TRBV3-1, the J gene TRBJ2-5; TRBD2 agrees at 11 bases. The sequence came from a human donor with multiple sclerosis. CDR3: CASSQVAGGGETQYF. In DNA, the CDR3 is TGTGCCAGCAGCCAAGTAGCGGGAGGGGGAGAGACCCAGTACTTC.